One and the same sample provided the 27 T cell receptor beta chains below, sequenced in a study of CD8 T cells in ankylosing spondylitis (dated by TCRdb to between 2016 and 2019). The library was built by means of 5' RACE. Instrument used: Illumina HiSeq 2500. The public reads were reanalyzed by TCRdb: fastp trimming at Q25, MiXCR alignment, in-frame beta chains only. CDR3 protein sequences are deduplicated, and each keeps its most common genes and DNA. For this sample the table gives 250,000 or so distinct CDR3 sequences, of which roughly 18% were detected only once. The ten largest clones represent around 30% of the sample. Sequenced material: blood, either unsorted or a sorted T cell fraction (not recorded which). Receptor source: a male donor with ankylosing spondylitis or in good health (not recorded which).

This clonotype turned up a few times. This sequence joins TRBV6-5 and TRBJ1-2; D uncertain. CDR3 size: 12 residues. Germline V gene data show CDR1 as MNHEY and CDR2 as SVGAGI. Trimming cost V 6 bases and J 5 bases, with 10 bases left between them. The CDR3 sequence: CASRSPPYGYTF. In DNA, the CDR3 is TGTGCCAGCAGATCTCCACCGTATGGCTACACCTTC.

This clonotype was seen at least ten times. The chain has TRBV5-6 and TRBJ2-5; a weak D match, TRBD2 (6 bases). V lost 3 bases, J lost 2 bases, and 14 bases lay in between. CDR1 SGHDT and CDR2 YYEEEE come from the germline V gene. The CDR3 runs 15 residues. CDR3 residues: CASSWIGLKQETQYF. The CDR3, as DNA: TGTGCCAGCAGCTGGATCGGACTAAAGCAAGAGACCCAGTACTTC.

In this sample, this clonotype turned up a few times. V gene TRBV7-8 combines with J gene TRBJ2-1; D might be TRBD1 (6 bases). Trimming took off 2 bases at V and 9 bases at J, with 23 bases between the two ends. CDR3 length equals 17 residues. Germline CDR1 reads SGHVS; CDR2 reads FQNEAQ. The chain's CDR3 is CASSLWARQEAWGEQFF. For the CDR3, the DNA is TGTGCCAGCAGCTTATGGGCACGACAGGAGGCTTGGGGTGAGCAGTTCTTC. The full variable domain, rest sourced from reference TRBV7-8 and TRBJ2-1, is GAGVSQSPRYKVAKRGQDVALRCDPISGHVSLFWYQQALGQGPEFLTYFQNEAQLDKSGLPSDRFFAERPEGSVSTLKIQRTQQEDSAVYLCASSLWARQEAWGEQFFGPGTRLTVL.

This clonotype showed up just a few times. The chain has TRBV25-1 and TRBJ2-2; 7 nucleotides line up with TRBD1. The CDR3 has 14 amino acids. With 5 bases clipped from V and 7 bases from J, the junction kept 7 bases outside the gene matches. The germline gives CDR1 MGHDK, CDR2 SYGVNS. CDR3 nucleotides: TGTGCCAGCAGTAAACAGGGGTTGGGCGGGGAGCTGTTTTTT. This codes for CASSKQGLGGELFF. Full variable domain (rest looked up from reference TRBV25-1 and TRBJ2-2): EADIYQTPRYLVIGTGKKITLECSQTMGHDKMYWYQQDPGMELHLIHYSYGVNSTEKGDLSSESTVSRIRTEHFPLTLESARPSHTSQYLCASSKQGLGGELFFGEGSRLTVL.

The rearrangement uses TRBV7-2 and TRBJ1-4; perhaps TRBD1 as D (6 bases). Germline V lookup: CDR1 SGHTA, CDR2 FQGNSA. The CDR3 totals 16 residues. V lost 1 base and J lost 2, with 11 bases in between. The CDR3 sequence: CASSLERGGTNEKLFF. The CDR3 nucleotides are TGTGCCAGCAGCTTAGAGAGGGGGGGGACTAATGAAAAACTGTTTTTT.

The chain combines TRBV7-9 with TRBJ1-2; D is unresolved. This CDR3 region has 14 residues. Germline V CDR1 and CDR2: SEHNR, FQNEAQ (reference sequence). V was pared by 3 bases and J by 4 bases, with 12 bases between. The CDR3 DNA sequence: TGTGCCAGCAGCTTTGAACCGGGCCGCTATGGCTACACCTTC. It is translated as CASSFEPGRYGYTF.

The genes are TRBV5-1 and TRBJ2-1; possible D gene TRBD2, 6 bases. Per germline, CDR1 SGHRS and CDR2 YFSETQ. The germline V and J ends were trimmed by 2 bases and 8 bases, with 17 bases remaining between them. The CDR3 is 15 amino acids. Here the CDR3 reads CASSFVGSRIHEQFF. CDR3 sequence (DNA): TGCGCCAGCAGCTTTGTCGGGAGCCGAATCCATGAGCAGTTCTTC.

The chain links TRBV27 to TRBJ2-7, with TRBD2 matching over 10 bases. This CDR3 contains 14 residues. The V and J ends lost 6 bases and 2 bases, in that order; junction bases with no gene match: 4. From germline, CDR1 is MNHEY and CDR2 SMNVEV (reference sequence). CDR3 protein: CASRSGLAAYEQYF. In DNA form, the CDR3 reads TGTGCCAGCAGATCTGGACTAGCGGCCTACGAGCAGTACTTC.

This chain uses TRBV9 with TRBJ2-7, with a tentative D call TRBD2 (6 bases). The CDR3 extends over 17 amino acids. Trimming shortened V by 0 bases and J by 2 bases, and 18 bases separated the two germline ends. Germline lookup yields CDR1 SGDLS and CDR2 YYNGEE. The CDR3 is CASSVVSGASDTYEQYF. The CDR3, as DNA: TGTGCCAGCAGCGTAGTCTCCGGAGCTAGCGACACCTACGAGCAGTACTTC.

This clonotype appeared a few times. The V and J genes are TRBV20-1 and TRBJ2-1; 9 bases align to TRBD2. Per germline, CDR1 DFQATT and CDR2 SNEGSKA (reference sequence). The CDR3 contains 15 residues. After removal of 0 bases from V and 8 bases from J, the junction contained 8 bases not matched to a gene. CDR3 in DNA: TGCAGTGCTAGAGATGAGCGGGAGGCCTATTATGAGCAGTTCTTC. It specifies CSARDEREAYYEQFF.

This clonotype appeared a few times. CDR3 sequence (DNA): TGTGCCAGCAGCCAAGGCGCTGGCTACACCTTC. It specifies CASSQGAGYTF. This chain connects TRBV4-2 to TRBJ1-2; D remains ambiguous. Germline CDR1 is LGHNA and CDR2 is YNFKEQ. This CDR3 has 11 residues. The V end lost 1 base, the J end lost 7 bases, and 4 bases lay between the germline ends.

The chain carries TRBV4-1 and TRBJ2-3, with 8 bases aligning to TRBD2. The germline gives CDR1 MGHRA, CDR2 YSYEKL. V trimming: 4 bases; J trimming: 0 bases; junction bases outside the gene matches: 21. The CDR3 loop spans 21 amino acids. CDR3 region: CASSPHGAVAGIVSSTDTQYF. The CDR3 DNA reads TGCGCCAGCAGCCCCCACGGGGCGGTAGCGGGGATAGTCTCTAGCACAGATACGCAGTATTTT.

Ten or more counts support this clonotype. The V and J genes are TRBV10-3 and TRBJ2-5; tentative D call: TRBD2 (5 bases). This CDR3 is 15 amino acids long. Trimming took 3 bases from V and 5 from J, leaving 16 bases between them. From germline, CDR1 is ENHRY and CDR2 SYGVKD. CDR3 protein: CAISEDGILGETQYF. The CDR3 DNA reads TGTGCCATCAGTGAAGACGGGATACTCGGGGAGACCCAGTACTTC.

This clonotype has just a few counts. The gene calls are TRBV6-1 and TRBJ2-1; tentatively, D is TRBD1 or TRBD2 (5 bases each). The V gene's germline CDR1 is MNHNS and CDR2 SASEGT. The CDR3 runs to 12 residues. Trimming stripped 11 bases from V and 6 bases from J, with 14 bases between. The CDR3 DNA reads as TGTGCCTCAAGCCCGGGGCTCAATGAGCAGTTCTTC. Translated: CASSPGLNEQFF.

Regarding this clonotype: This may be a read error: a much more frequent sequence differs by one nucleotide. This is likely a read error, given that the CDR3 carries no conserved phenylalanine or tryptophan at its end. The J gene is TRBJ2-2, the V gene TRBV25-1, with D perhaps TRBD1 (5 bases). The CDR3 length is 14 residues. Germline CDR1 is MGHDK and CDR2 is SYGVNS. V lost 3 bases and J 4 bases, leaving 9 bases between the germline ends. The CDR3 DNA reads TGTGCCAGCAGTGAGTGGACATTCACCGGGGAGCTGTTTCTT. This sequence encodes CASSEWTFTGELFL.

This clonotype was observed a few times. The V call is TRBV7-9, the J call TRBJ2-1; TRBD2 matches 10 bases. V trimming: 4 bases; J trimming: 15 bases; junction bases outside the gene matches: 9. The CDR3 has 13 residues. Germline CDR1 is SEHNR and CDR2 is FQNEAQ (reference sequence). The CDR3 loop is CASSWASGRGLFF. In nucleotides, the CDR3 is TGTGCCAGCAGCTGGGCTAGCGGGAGAGGTCTGTTCTTC.

The chain uses TRBV20-1 and TRBJ2-7, with a weak D call TRBD2 (6 bases). The V end lost 6 bases, the J end lost 6 bases, and 15 bases lay between the germline ends. This CDR3 contains 12 residues. Germline CDR1 and CDR2: DFQATT and SNEGSKA (reference sequence). The CDR3 region is CSARAAGIEQYF. In nucleotides, the CDR3 is TGCAGTGCCAGGGCGGCGGGAATCGAGCAGTACTTC.

Of note for this clonotype: A much bigger clone sits one base away, suggesting this may be a read error. This chain connects TRBV27 to TRBJ2-3; D is tentatively TRBD1 or TRBD2 (5 bases each). The CDR3 runs 15 residues. Per germline, CDR1 MNHEY and CDR2 SMNVEV (reference sequence). V was clipped by 5 bases and J by 3 bases, with 15 bases between them. The CDR3 is CASSLSWWGTDTQYF. The CDR3 nucleotides read TGTGCCAGCAGTCTCTCGTGGTGGGGGACAGATACGCAGTATTTT.

This clonotype was observed a few times. J is TRBJ1-3 and V is TRBV20-1; 8 bases are a match to TRBD1. Germline lookup yields CDR1 DFQATT and CDR2 SNEGSKA (reference sequence). J gave up 0 bases and V 2 bases, and 12 bases lay outside the gene matches. The CDR3 consists of 18 residues. The chain's CDR3 is CSARSHTGQGLSGNTIYF. In DNA, the CDR3 is TGCAGTGCTAGATCCCATACCGGACAGGGACTCTCTGGAAACACCATATATTTT.

In this sample, this clonotype turned up a few times. The rearrangement joins TRBV6-6 to TRBJ2-7, with TRBD1 as a possible D gene (6 bases). CDR3 length: 12 amino acids. V was pared by 6 bases and J by 4 bases, with 10 bases between. Germline V gene lookup returns CDR1 MNHNY and CDR2 SVGAGI (reference sequence). CDR3 loop: CASREDRYEQYF. The CDR3 DNA reads as TGTGCCAGCAGGGAGGACAGATACGAGCAGTACTTC.

This clonotype was counted many times. The chain joins TRBV3-1 to TRBJ2-1; D could derive from TRBD1 or TRBD2 (6 bases each). Germline V gene data show CDR1 as LGHDT and CDR2 as YNNKEL (reference sequence). Trimming pared 2 bases from V and 7 bases from J, leaving 9 bases between. The CDR3 has 13 residues. CDR3 nucleotides: TGTGCCAGCAGCCAACTAGGGGGGAATGAGCAGTTCTTC. Amino acid sequence: CASSQLGGNEQFF.

The table lists this clonotype with a few counts. The CDR3 region has the DNA TGCAGTGCTAGAGATCTAATGGGGCTAGCGCCGTTGAATGAGCAGTTCTTC. Translating it yields CSARDLMGLAPLNEQFF. The V call is TRBV20-1, the J call TRBJ2-1, with a weak D call TRBD2 (6 bases). This CDR3 has 17 amino acids. CDR1 and CDR2 from the germline V gene are DFQATT and SNEGSKA (reference sequence). Trimming removed 0 bases from V and 7 bases from J, with 22 bases in between.

The rearrangement joins TRBV29-1 to TRBJ2-1; unclear D gene. The CDR3 runs to 13 residues. Germline lookup yields CDR1 SQVTM and CDR2 ANQGSEA. The V end was cut by 4 bases, the J end by 0 bases, with 7 bases between. The CDR3 protein is CSVVVYSYNEQFF. DNA for the CDR3: TGCAGCGTTGTGGTGTACTCCTACAATGAGCAGTTCTTC.

The CDR3, as DNA: TGTGCCAGCAGTTGGACAGGGGGCGACACCGGGGAGCTGTTTTTT. This codes for CASSWTGGDTGELFF. This chain uses TRBV6-2 or TRBV6-3 with TRBJ2-2; 11 nucleotides line up with TRBD1. The CDR3 extends over 15 amino acids. J lost 3 bases, V lost 4 bases, and 1 base had no gene match. The germline V gene has CDR1 MNHEY and CDR2 SVGEGT.

This clonotype was seen a few times. The chain uses TRBV5-1 and TRBJ2-7; 15 nucleotides align to TRBD2. Per germline, CDR1 SGHRS and CDR2 YFSETQ. CDR3 length: 17 residues. V gave up 1 base and J gave up 5 bases; unmatched junction bases: 7. CDR3 coding DNA: TGCGCCAGCAGCTTGACTCCCGGGACTAGCGGGAGGCACGAGCAGTACTTC. Translating gives CASSLTPGTSGRHEQYF.

This clonotype was counted a few times. V is TRBV25-1 and J is TRBJ2-1; maybe TRBD2 (5 bases). The ends were cut back, 1 base at V and 8 bases at J, with 9 bases in the middle. Germline CDR1 MGHDK, CDR2 SYGVNS. CDR3 length equals 13 residues. The CDR3 DNA follows: TGTGCCAGCAGTGAATCCGGGAACGATGAGCAGTTCTTC. Residues: CASSESGNDEQFF.

The CDR3 DNA reads as TGTGCCAGCAGCGTGGGGGGGCCCCCCTACGAGCAGTACTTC. The encoded protein is CASSVGGPPYEQYF. The chain links TRBV9 to TRBJ2-7, with a possible D match to TRBD2 (7 bases). Germline-derived CDR1 and CDR2 are SGDLS and YYNGEE. Between the trimmed V and J ends, which lost 2 bases and 2 bases, there was a span of 11 bases. The length of the CDR3 is 14 residues.